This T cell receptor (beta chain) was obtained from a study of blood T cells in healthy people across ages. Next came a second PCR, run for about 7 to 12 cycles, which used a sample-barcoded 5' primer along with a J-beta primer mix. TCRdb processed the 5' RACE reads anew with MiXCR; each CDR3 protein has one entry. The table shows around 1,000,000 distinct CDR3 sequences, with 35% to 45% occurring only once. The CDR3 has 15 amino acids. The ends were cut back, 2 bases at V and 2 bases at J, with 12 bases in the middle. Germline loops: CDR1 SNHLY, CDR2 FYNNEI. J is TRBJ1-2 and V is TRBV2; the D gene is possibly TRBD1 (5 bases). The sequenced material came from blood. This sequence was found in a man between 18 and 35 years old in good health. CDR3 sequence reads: CASSEIGAENYGYTF. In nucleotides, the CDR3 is TGTGCCAGCAGTGAAATCGGGGCAGAGAACTATGGCTACACCTTC.